Reported below is one T cell receptor beta chain. This sample stems from a study of glioma-infiltrating T cells after dendritic cell vaccination. Time point given: after dendritic cell vaccination, including at tumor progression/relapse. The germline CDR1 and CDR2 sequences are MNHNS and SASEGT. Between the trimmed V and J ends, which lost 2 bases and 12 bases, there was a span of 8 bases. The CDR3 spans 11 residues. The table came from immunoSEQ multiplex PCR; TCRdb's copy has only in-frame clones and leaves some out. This sample has 70,000 to 95,000 clones, with about nine tenths found just once. The chain couples TRBV6-1 to TRBJ2-1; unclear D gene. This receptor was obtained from a human donor with glioblastoma. The sample in question was blood, obtained after dendritic cell vaccination. The CDR3 reads CASSEPLRQFF. Here the CDR3 DNA reads TGTGCCAGCAGTGAACCCCTCCGGCAGTTCTTC.